This TCR beta chain was sequenced in a study of memory CD8 T cells in hepatitis C reinfection. Study overall: A positive HCV RNA test after two negatives ≥60 days apart defined reinfection. Pre-reinfection sampling occurred 55 to 20 weeks ahead of detected reinfection.

Clones were read by immunoSEQ multiplex PCR, and TCRdb kept only the in-frame ones, dropping some. The sample consists of 45,000 to 65,000 clones, around 92% of them appearing once. Time point indicated: pre-reinfection, 55 to 20 weeks before reinfection detection. TCR sequencing was done directly ex vivo on sorted cells, without expansion in vitro. Control naive CD8 T cells came from a couple of donors at all three reinfection time points. Trimming took off 0 bases at V and 1 base at J, with 5 bases between the two ends. The V gene's germline CDR1 is SGHDT and CDR2 YYEEEE. The CDR3 sequence is 13 residues long.

The origin of this receptor is a man aged 18 to 35 with hepatitis C virus infection. This chain links TRBV5-6 with TRBJ2-7; D unresolved. The sample consisted of naive CD8+ T cells sorted from blood. The CDR3 bases are TGTGCCAGCAGCTTGGACGGGTCCTACGAGCAGTACTTC. This gives the protein CASSLDGSYEQYF.